A selection of T cell receptor beta chains follows, all from one sample in a study of cytomegalovirus exposure and HLA in healthy donors. Clones were read by immunoSEQ multiplex PCR, and TCRdb kept only the in-frame ones, dropping some. This sample has 100,000 to 150,000 clones, with roughly 74% found just once. Sample: PBMCs. These receptors all stem from a woman in her forties or fifties in good health and CMV-seropositive. Both conserved end residues are part of each CDR3. The D gene is left open where the match is weak. For some rows the clone size is stated as once, few or many, or as a class when expanded; others skip it.

j_call | v_call | cdr3_length | clone_size | d_call | cdr3_aa | cdr3_nt
TRBJ2-3 | TRBV6-5 | 15 | NA | NA | CASRRWGGLTDTQYF | TGTGCCAGCAGGCGCTGGGGGGGCCTCACAGATACGCAGTATTTT
TRBJ2-7 | TRBV10-3 | 15 | NA | TRBD2 | CASSDSSGGSYEQYF | TGTGCCAGCAGTGATTCTAGCGGGGGCTCCTACGAGCAGTACTTC
TRBJ2-7 | TRBV27 | 19 | NA | NA | CASSLRGVGGRLGYYEQYF | TGTGCCAGCAGTTTACGCGGAGTGGGGGGGCGACTAGGATACTACGAGCAGTACTTC
TRBJ1-2 | TRBV5-1 | 15 | NA | NA | CASSLETATNYGYTF | TGCGCCAGCAGCTTAGAGACAGCCACTAACTATGGCTACACCTTC
TRBJ2-1 | TRBV7-9 | 17 | once | TRBD2 | CASSLGSSGGSYNEQFF | TGTGCCAGCAGCTTAGGATCCAGCGGGGGGTCCTACAATGAGCAGTTCTTC
TRBJ1-2 | TRBV27 | 11 | NA | NA | CASAGDGGYTF | TGTGCCAGTGCAGGGGACGGTGGCTACACCTTC
TRBJ1-2 | TRBV7-8 | 13 | NA | NA | CASSFTGFDGYTF | TGTGCCAGCAGCTTTACAGGGTTCGATGGCTACACCTTC
TRBJ2-5 | TRBV5-4 | 14 | NA | NA | CASSQTGTQETQYF | TGTGCCAGCAGCCAGACAGGGACTCAAGAGACCCAGTACTTC
TRBJ2-5 | TRBV2 | 12 | once | TRBD1 | CASSDRGPTQYF | TGTGCCAGCAGTGACAGGGGGCCGACCCAGTACTTC
TRBJ2-5 | TRBV7-8 | 15 | NA | NA | CASSLGLMHAETQYF | TGTGCCAGCAGCTTGGGACTGATGCATGCAGAGACCCAGTACTTC
TRBJ1-1 | TRBV7-9 | 13 | NA | NA | CASRGGVGTEAFF | TGTGCCAGCAGAGGCGGGGTGGGTACTGAAGCTTTCTTT
TRBJ1-2 | TRBV5-1 | 12 | NA | NA | CASSLETEGYTF | TGCGCCAGCAGCTTGGAGACTGAAGGCTACACCTTC
TRBJ1-6 | TRBV2 | 15 | NA | TRBD1 | CASSARGQNNSPLHF | TGTGCCAGCAGCGCCCGGGGACAGAATAATTCACCCCTCCACTTT
TRBJ1-6 | TRBV18 | 14 | NA | NA | CASSIRGKESPLHF | TGTGCCAGCTCAATCCGAGGAAAAGAGTCACCCCTCCACTTT
TRBJ2-2 | TRBV2 | 13 | few | NA | CASNWLVTGELFF | TGTGCCAGCAACTGGTTGGTCACCGGGGAGCTGTTTTTT
TRBJ1-1 | TRBV9 | 16 | NA | TRBD1 | CASSVNPGGVNTEAFF | TGTGCCAGCAGCGTAAACCCAGGGGGCGTTAACACTGAAGCTTTCTTT
TRBJ1-2 | TRBV10-3 | 12 | NA | NA | CAISEQGYGYTF | TGTGCCATCAGTGAACAGGGTTATGGCTACACCTTC
TRBJ1-1 | TRBV7-8 | 13 | NA | NA | CASSTLRNTEAFF | TGTGCCAGCAGCACCCTCAGGAACACTGAAGCTTTCTTT
TRBJ1-5 | TRBV4-2 | 17 | once | TRBD1 | CASSHAGTGASNQPQHF | TGTGCCAGCAGCCACGCCGGGACAGGGGCCTCCAATCAGCCCCAGCATTTT
TRBJ1-2 | TRBV10-3 | 14 | NA | NA | CAISPGGANYGYPF | TGTGCCATCTCCCCTGGCGGGGCGAACTATGGCTACCCCTTC
TRBJ2-5 | TRBV5-8 | 14 | few | TRBD2 | CASSDRSGAETQYF | TGTGCCAGCAGCGATAGAAGCGGGGCGGAGACCCAGTACTTC
TRBJ2-6 | TRBV5-6 | 15 | NA | NA | CASSFRGSGANVLTF | TGTGCCAGCAGCTTCAGAGGTTCGGGGGCCAACGTCCTGACTTTC
TRBJ2-7 | TRBV4-2 | 15 | NA | NA | CASSQEGGSYYEQYF | TGTGCCAGCAGCCAAGAGGGAGGAAGCTATTACGAGCAGTACTTC
TRBJ1-4 | TRBV28 | 14 | NA | TRBD1 | CASYNRGADEKLFF | TGTGCCAGTTATAACAGGGGTGCAGACGAAAAACTGTTTTTT
TRBJ1-2 | TRBV7-2 | 12 | NA | NA | CASSPGWEIGAF | TGTGCCAGCAGCCCCGGTTGGGAGATAGGCGCCTTC
TRBJ1-6 | TRBV19 | 15 | NA | NA | CASSMGGPVGSPLHF | TGTGCCAGTAGTATGGGAGGACCAGTGGGTTCACCCCTCCACTTT
TRBJ1-1 | TRBV27 | 14 | NA | NA | CASSSHRENTEAFF | TGTGCCAGCAGTTCACACAGGGAGAACACTGAAGCTTTCTTT
TRBJ1-4 | TRBV28 | 16 | NA | TRBD1 | CASSPGTGGGNEKLFF | TGTGCCAGCAGTCCCGGGACAGGCGGGGGTAATGAAAAACTGTTTTTT
TRBJ2-7 | TRBV19 | 12 | once | NA | CASLGERWEQYF | TGTGCCAGTCTAGGTGAACGCTGGGAGCAGTACTTC
TRBJ1-2 | TRBV4-3 | 15 | once | NA | CASSQDLTGDYGYTF | TGCGCCAGCAGCCAAGATCTAACGGGAGACTATGGCTACACCTTC
TRBJ1-1 | TRBV9 | 14 | NA | TRBD1 | CASSFTGGYTEAFF | TGTGCCAGCAGCTTTACAGGGGGGTACACTGAAGCTTTCTTT
TRBJ2-7 | TRBV7-2 | 14 | NA | NA | CASKATRDFYEQYF | TGTGCCAGCAAGGCCACCCGCGACTTCTACGAGCAGTACTTC
TRBJ2-7 | TRBV6-5 | 15 | NA | NA | CPSSPTGFTTYEQYF | TGTCCCAGCAGTCCCACCGGGTTTACGACCTACGAGCAGTACTTC
TRBJ1-6 | TRBV2 | 14 | NA | NA | CAAGEGGYNSPLHF | TGTGCCGCCGGTGAGGGGGGGTATAATTCACCCCTCCACTTT
TRBJ2-3 | TRBV4-3 | 16 | NA | NA | CASSQDRRSSTDTQYF | TGCGCCAGCAGCCAAGATCGGCGGTCTAGCACAGATACGCAGTATTTT
TRBJ2-2 | TRBV11-3 | 12 | few | NA | CASSHLDGELFF | TGTGCCAGCAGCCACCTAGACGGGGAGCTGTTTTTT
TRBJ2-5 | TRBV29-1 | 13 | few | TRBD2 | CSVDSSGGETQYF | TGCAGCGTTGATTCGAGCGGGGGTGAGACCCAGTACTTC